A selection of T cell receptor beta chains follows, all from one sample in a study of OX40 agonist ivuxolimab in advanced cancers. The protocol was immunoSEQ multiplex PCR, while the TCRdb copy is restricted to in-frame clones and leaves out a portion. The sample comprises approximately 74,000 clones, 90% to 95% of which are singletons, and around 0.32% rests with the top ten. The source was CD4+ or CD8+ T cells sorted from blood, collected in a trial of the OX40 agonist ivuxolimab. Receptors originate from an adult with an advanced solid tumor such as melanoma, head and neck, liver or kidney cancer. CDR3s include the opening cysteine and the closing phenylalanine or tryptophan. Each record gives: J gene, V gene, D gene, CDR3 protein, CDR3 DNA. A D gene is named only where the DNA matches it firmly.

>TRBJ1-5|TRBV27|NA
CASSLRYNQPQHF
TGTGCCAGCAGTCTCAGATACAATCAGCCCCAGCATTTT
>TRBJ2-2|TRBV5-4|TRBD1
CASSLDRGSNTGELFF
TGTGCCAGCAGCCTCGACAGGGGTTCGAACACCGGGGAGCTGTTTTTT
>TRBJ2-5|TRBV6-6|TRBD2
CASYHTGLAGQETQYF
TGTGCCAGCTACCACACGGGGCTAGCGGGGCAAGAGACCCAGTACTTC
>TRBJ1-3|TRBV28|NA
CASSSPQSTGNTIYF
TGTGCCAGCAGTTCCCCCCAATCCACTGGAAACACCATATATTTT
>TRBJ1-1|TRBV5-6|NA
CASSLRTTNTEAFF
TGTGCCAGCAGCTTAAGGACAACGAACACTGAAGCTTTCTTT
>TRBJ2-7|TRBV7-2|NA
CASSPVVGSVYEQYF
TGTGCCAGCAGCCCGGTAGTAGGGTCGGTCTACGAGCAGTACTTC
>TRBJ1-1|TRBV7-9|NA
CASSLYSSPLETSDF
TGTGCCAGCAGCCTTTACTCAAGCCCTTTAGAGACTTCCGATTTT
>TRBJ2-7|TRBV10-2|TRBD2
CASRESGRAGGEQYF
TGCGCCAGCAGGGAAAGCGGGAGGGCGGGAGGAGAGCAGTACTTC
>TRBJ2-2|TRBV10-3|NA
CAIGSGSNTGELFF
TGTGCCATCGGTAGCGGCTCGAACACCGGGGAGCTGTTTTTT
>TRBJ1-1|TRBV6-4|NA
CASSATGNTEAFF
TGTGCCAGCAGCGCAACTGGAAACACTGAAGCTTTCTTT
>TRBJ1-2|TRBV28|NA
CASSLTTPSYGYTF
TGTGCCAGCAGTTTAACCACTCCTTCCTATGGCTACACCTTC
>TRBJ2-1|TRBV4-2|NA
CASSQESTAGLNNEQFF
TGTGCCAGCAGCCAAGAATCAACAGCGGGCCTGAACAATGAGCAGTTCTTC
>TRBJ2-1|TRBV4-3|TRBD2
CASSQDRSGGGNRQFF
TGCGCCAGCAGCCAAGATAGGAGCGGGGGGGGTAATCGGCAGTTCTTC
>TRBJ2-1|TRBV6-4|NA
CASSRQVMGNEQFF
TGTGCCAGCTCGAGACAGGTGATGGGCAATGAGCAGTTCTTC
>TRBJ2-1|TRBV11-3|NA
CASSLDPGSSYNEQFF
TGTGCCAGCAGCTTAGACCCGGGGAGTTCCTACAATGAGCAGTTCTTC
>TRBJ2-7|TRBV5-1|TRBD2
CASSASAGGMEQYF
TGCGCCAGCAGCGCGTCGGCGGGAGGGATGGAGCAGTACTTC